This T cell receptor (beta chain) was identified in a study of blood T cells in healthy people across ages. This clonotype was observed a handful of times. The CDR3 extends over 12 amino acids. The germline V gene has CDR1 DFQATT and CDR2 SNEGSKA (reference sequence). V was trimmed by 5 bases and J by 6 bases, leaving 11 bases between them. Next came a second PCR, run for about 6 to 12 cycles, which used a sample-barcoded 5' primer along with a J-beta primer mix. In TCRdb, the 5' RACE reads were re-called with MiXCR into one record per CDR3 protein. The sample includes hundreds of thousands of distinct CDR3 sequences, 49% of them seen just once.

The chain carries TRBV20-1 and TRBJ2-1; D ambiguous. The sample was blood. The TCR originated in a woman aged 55-69 years in good health. The CDR3 sequence: CSAPQFGNEQFF. CDR3 coding DNA: TGCAGTGCTCCACAGTTCGGCAATGAGCAGTTCTTC.